This note documents a single T cell receptor beta chain sequence. Its antigen is as yet unknown. The source of the sample is a study of cytomegalovirus exposure and HLA in healthy donors. Study context: The 550 to 800 first-cohort repertoires and the 120 or so validation repertoires shared the same platform, a later analysis reported.

Study-level findings and limits: Under in vitro conditions, three CMV-associated chains were confirmed as specific for CMV antigens. Researchers counted roughly 150 TCR beta chains as cytomegalovirus-associated. According to a subsequent analysis, TCR clusters from the first cohort were inclined to appear together in the 90 to 150 validation repertoires.

Assay: immunoSEQ multiplex PCR; the TCRdb copy retains only in-frame clones and omits some. The sample has some 140,000 clones, approximately 84% seen once. CDR3 length: 13 amino acids. Trimming removed 0 bases from V and 6 bases from J, with 7 bases in between. Looked up from germline, CDR1 is SGHRS and CDR2 is YFSETQ. The sample was PBMCs. V gene TRBV5-1 combines with J gene TRBJ2-1; D perhaps matches TRBD2 (6 bases). The source of this sequence is a woman between 25 and 40 years old in good health and CMV-seronegative. The CDR3 loop is CASSLGRVNEQFF. DNA of the CDR3: TGCGCCAGCAGCTTGGGGAGGGTCAATGAGCAGTTCTTC.